One and the same sample provided the 20 T cell receptor beta chains below, sequenced in a study of shared clonotypes between healthy human individuals. The protocol was immunoSEQ multiplex PCR, while the TCRdb copy is restricted to in-frame clones and leaves out a portion. The table shows over a million clones, with approximately 76% occurring only once. Sequencing was performed on memory CD4+ T cells sorted from blood. As to subset: CD45RA-negative fraction. The receptors stem from a man between 18 and 29 years old in good health.

This clone was picked up one time. CDR3 DNA: TGTGCCATCAGTGAGAGACAGGACACAGATACGCAGTATTTT. This translates into CAISERQDTDTQYF. V and J are TRBV10-3 and TRBJ2-3, with D possibly being TRBD1 (6 bases). The CDR3 runs 14 residues. Germline CDR1 is ENHRY and CDR2 is SYGVKD. The V end was cut by 2 bases, the J end by 2 bases, with 8 bases between.

The J gene is TRBJ1-4, the V gene TRBV28, with TRBD1 identical over 9 bases. The germline V gene encodes CDR1 MDHEN and CDR2 SYDVKM. V was pared by 4 bases and J by 6 bases, with 3 bases of the junction left unmatched. The CDR3 runs to 14 residues. The CDR3 DNA follows: TGTGCCAGCAGTTCCGGGACAGGGTATGAAAAACTGTTTTTT. Its translation: CASSSGTGYEKLFF.

The V call is TRBV30, the J call TRBJ1-3; D unresolved. Trimming pared 3 bases from V and 0 bases from J, leaving 6 bases between. CDR1 is GTSNPN and CDR2 is SVGIG in the germline V gene (reference sequence). This CDR3 is built from 13 residues. The CDR3 protein is CAWSHSSGNTIYF. The DNA of the CDR3 is TGTGCCTGGAGCCACAGCTCTGGAAACACCATATATTTT. The full variable domain, with the rest looked up from reference TRBV30 and TRBJ1-3, is SQTIHQWPATLVQPVGSPLSLECTVEGTSNPNLYWYRQAAGRGLQLLFYSVGIGQISSEVPQNLSASRPQDRQFILSSKKLLLSDSGFYLCAWSHSSGNTIYFGEGSWLTVV.

This chain links TRBV4-2 with TRBJ2-5; 15 nucleotides align to TRBD2. The CDR3 consists of 16 residues. Germline loops: CDR1 LGHNA, CDR2 YNFKEQ. Germline trimming cut 3 bases from V and 1 base from J; bases unmatched to any gene: 0. The CDR3 protein is CASSQGLAGGQETQYF. In nucleotides, the CDR3 is TGTGCCAGCAGCCAGGGACTAGCGGGGGGCCAAGAGACCCAGTACTTC.

V is TRBV4-2 and J is TRBJ2-3; D may correspond to TRBD1 or TRBD2 (6 bases each). V gave up 0 bases and J gave up 6 bases, with 13 bases separating them. The CDR3 spans 15 residues. The V gene's germline CDR1 is LGHNA and CDR2 YNFKEQ. CDR3 sequence (DNA): TGTGCCAGCAGCCAAGAGGGCGGAGGGGGGGATACGCAGTATTTT. Translating it yields CASSQEGGGGDTQYF.

V usage is TRBV11-3 and J usage is TRBJ2-7; D unresolved. Germline V CDR1 and CDR2: SGHNT, YENEEA. Trimming pared 3 bases from V and 1 base from J, leaving 7 bases between. The CDR3 is made up of 13 amino acids. The CDR3 sequence: CASSLSESYEQYF. The DNA of the CDR3 is TGTGCCAGCAGCTTGAGCGAATCCTACGAGCAGTACTTC.

The genes are TRBV21-1 and TRBJ1-2; the table's D call of TRBD1 was not tested on the DNA. TRBV21-1 is a pseudogene segment. The CDR3 length is 17 residues. CDR3 protein: CASSPRDSLGANYGYTF. CDR3 bases: TGTGCCAGCAGCCCCCGGGACAGTCTGGGCGCTAACTATGGCTACACCTTC.

The CDR3 sequence: CASSLKLAGTGELFF. The DNA for the CDR3 is TGTGCCAGCAGCTTAAAGCTAGCAGGCACCGGGGAGCTGTTTTTT. The J gene is TRBJ2-2, the V gene TRBV7-3, with a possible D match to TRBD2 (5 bases). The germline V and J ends were trimmed by 1 base and 4 bases, with 10 bases remaining between them. CDR3 length: 15 residues. Germline V gives CDR1 SGHTA, CDR2 FQGTGA.

J is TRBJ2-1 and V is TRBV5-1; D call uncertain. Germline V gene data show CDR1 as SGHRS and CDR2 as YFSETQ. The V end was cut by 0 bases, the J end by 4 bases, with 8 bases between. This CDR3 spans 14 amino acids. CDR3 coding DNA: TGCGCCAGCAGCTTGGAAGTGGGGTACAATGAGCAGTTCTTC. Translated: CASSLEVGYNEQFF.

The chain has TRBV2 and TRBJ1-4; maybe TRBD1 (6 bases). The length of the CDR3 is 13 residues. Per germline, CDR1 SNHLY and CDR2 FYNNEI. Trimming took 8 bases from V and 3 from J, leaving 10 bases between them. The CDR3 DNA follows: TGTGCCAGCCGGAGGACAGCTAATGAAAAACTGTTTTTT. It translates to CASRRTANEKLFF.

This clone was counted only a few times. V gene TRBV19 combines with J gene TRBJ1-2, with TRBD1 as a possible D gene (6 bases). Germline-derived CDR1 and CDR2 are LNHDA and SQIVND (reference sequence). Trimming left V 6 bases short and J 2 bases short, with 16 bases between. The CDR3 extends over 15 amino acids. CDR3 residues: CASSRGPAKNYGYTF. CDR3 DNA: TGTGCCAGTAGCCGGGGGCCGGCCAAGAACTATGGCTACACCTTC.

The V gene is TRBV7-2, the J gene TRBJ2-2, with TRBD1 identical over 7 bases. The CDR3 runs to 15 residues. The trim removed 1 base at V and 8 bases at J, leaving 7 bases unmatched. From germline, CDR1 is SGHTA and CDR2 FQGNSA. In nucleotides, the CDR3 is TGTGCCAGCAGCTTAGGACAGGGCTCCCAAGGGGAGCTGTTTTTT. This codes for CASSLGQGSQGELFF.

Concerning this clone itself: One junction end does not reproduce the germline sequence, and a read error may be involved. This chain connects TRBV25-1 to TRBJ1-6; D is perhaps TRBD1 (6 bases). The CDR3 is 14 residues long. CDR1 MGHDK and CDR2 SYGVNS come from the germline V gene. The chain's CDR3 is CASSVGTNNSPFHF. CDR3 DNA: TGTGCCAGCAGTGTGGGGACAAACAATTCACCCTTCCACTTT.

With regard to this clone: Given a much more abundant clone one base away, this may be a read error. The V call is TRBV5-3, the J call TRBJ1-1; D ambiguous. TRBV5-3 is filed as an ORF, its function uncertain. The CDR3 is made up of 11 amino acids. The CDR3 region is CASSLVTEAFF. The CDR3 DNA reads as TGTGCCAGCAGCTTGGTCACTGAAGCTTTCTTT.

V is TRBV6-6 and J is TRBJ1-5, with D perhaps matching TRBD1 (5 bases). V was trimmed by 2 bases and J by 10 bases, leaving 15 bases between them. CDR3 size: 14 residues. Germline V gives CDR1 MNHNY, CDR2 SVGAGI (reference sequence). DNA of the CDR3: TGTGCCAGCAGTTACAACCTATTAGGGGATCCCCAGCATTTT. Its protein product is CASSYNLLGDPQHF.

As concerns this clone: The sample has other DNA sequences that encode this CDR3 too. The chain links TRBV18 to TRBJ2-7, with TRBD2 matching 8 bases. This CDR3 comprises 15 residues. V shed 1 base, J shed 2 bases, and the junction held 4 bases outside the gene matches. Germline CDR1 is KGHSH and CDR2 is LQKENI. CDR3 loop: CASSPQAGGPYEQYF. The CDR3 nucleotides are TGTGCCAGCTCACCACAGGCGGGAGGTCCCTACGAGCAGTACTTC. The full variable domain, its missing parts supplied by reference TRBV18 and TRBJ2-7, is NAGVMQNPRHLVRRRGQEARLRCSPMKGHSHVYWYRQLPEEGLKFMVYLQKENIIDESGMPKERFSAEFPKEGPSILRIQQVVRGDSAAYFCASSPQAGGPYEQYFGPGTRLTVT.

The rearrangement joins TRBV27 to TRBJ2-7; TRBD1 matches 7 bases. V was clipped by 5 bases and J by 1 base; unmatched bases: 8. Germline CDR1 and CDR2: MNHEY and SMNVEV (reference sequence). This CDR3 region has 15 residues. CDR3 nucleotides: TGTGCCAGCAGTCGCGGACAGGTCAATTCCTACGAGCAGTACTTC. Protein sequence: CASSRGQVNSYEQYF.

Details on this clone: The same CDR3 arises from other DNA sequences in this sample as well. V is TRBV15 and J is TRBJ2-7; TRBD1 matches at 9 bases. The CDR3 extends over 15 amino acids. V lost 1 base and J lost 3; bases outside the gene matches: 4. Germline V gene data show CDR1 as LNHNV and CDR2 as YYDKDF (reference sequence). CDR3 residues: CATSRGGTGIYEQYF. CDR3 coding DNA: TGTGCCACCAGCAGAGGTGGGACAGGGATCTACGAGCAGTACTTC.

V and J are TRBV7-9 and TRBJ1-6, with no clear D. Trimming removed 5 bases from V and 7 bases from J, with 12 bases in between. Looked up from germline, CDR1 is SEHNR and CDR2 is FQNEAQ (reference sequence). The CDR3 is made up of 14 amino acids. The CDR3 reads CASSAGMNNSPLHF. In DNA, the CDR3 is TGTGCCAGCAGCGCCGGCATGAACAATTCACCCCTCCACTTT.

The V gene is TRBV5-1, the J gene TRBJ2-1; 7 nucleotides agree with TRBD2. Germline values: CDR1 SGHRS, CDR2 YFSETQ. This CDR3 has 15 amino acids. The trim removed 0 bases at V and 6 bases at J, leaving 6 bases unmatched. Written as DNA, the CDR3 is TGCGCCAGCAGCTTGGATAGCGGGTCACCCAATGAGCAGTTCTTC. Protein: CASSLDSGSPNEQFF. The whole variable domain, remainder taken from reference TRBV5-1 and TRBJ2-1, is KAGVTQTPRYLIKTRGQQVTLSCSPISGHRSVSWYQQTPGQGLQFLFEYFSETQRNKGNFPGRFSGRQFSNSRSEMNVSTLELGDSALYLCASSLDSGSPNEQFFGPGTRLTVL.